This TCR beta chain was captured by sequencing in a study of neoadjuvant anti-PD-1 for oral cavity cancer. Across the study: Nivolumab at 3 mg/kg was mostly given biweekly, three to four doses, pre-surgery.

Germline V lookup: CDR1 SGHAT, CDR2 FQNNGV. The CDR3 covers 16 residues. V lost 5 bases, J lost 5 bases, and 12 bases stayed unmatched. Patients had HPV-negative, locally advanced oral cavity squamous cell carcinoma. The protocol was immunoSEQ multiplex PCR, while the TCRdb copy is restricted to in-frame clones and leaves out a portion. This sample has around 14,000 clones, with about 71% found just once. The TCR originated in a person aged 40 to 85 with oral cavity squamous cell carcinoma. The sequenced sample was PBMCs, obtained before nivolumab (anti-PD-1) treatment. The rearrangement links TRBV11-2 to TRBJ2-5, with 9 bases lining up with TRBD2. This chain's CDR3 is CASSRGGALRKETQYF. For the CDR3, the DNA is TGTGCCAGCAGCCGCGGGGGGGCCCTCCGGAAGGAGACCCAGTACTTC.